Below, one TCR beta chain is given with its context. Its antigen is still unknown. TCRdb's table, derived via immunoSEQ multiplex PCR, lists solely in-frame clones and lacks some. Altogether approximately 100,000 clones are present, approximately 90% being singletons, with the ten largest covering about 6.4%. The patients all showed relapse after autologous stem cell transplantation, while their brentuximab vedotin exposure varied. Germline assignment: CDR1 MNHNS and CDR2 SASEGT. Deletions cut 5 bases from V and 4 bases from J, with 14 bases between. The CDR3 loop spans 15 amino acids. This sample stems from a study of PD-1 blockade in classical Hodgkin lymphoma. Across the study: Intravenous nivolumab at 3 mg/kg was given to patients every 2 weeks. Study-level points and caveats: Newly diagnosed patients and complete responders had comparable diversity at baseline. When set against healthy donors, newly diagnosed patients were reported to show lower baseline TCR diversity. Nivolumab initiation under 1 year post-ASCT meant exclusion.

The source of this sequence is a human donor with classical Hodgkin lymphoma. This rearrangement joins TRBV6-1 to TRBJ2-2; D is possibly TRBD2 (6 bases). The sequences come from peripheral blood mononuclear cells (PBMCs), collected before the second cycle of nivolumab. CDR3 amino acids: CASSRESTFTGELFF. In DNA, the CDR3 is TGTGCCAGCAGTCGGGAGTCCACTTTCACCGGGGAGCTGTTTTTT.